The clone carrying this TCR beta chain showed up just a few times. No antigen is known for it. The CDR3 covers 15 residues. CDR1 and CDR2 from the germline V gene are SGHNT and YYREEE (reference sequence). Trimming pared 3 bases from V and 0 bases from J, leaving 12 bases between. This entry comes from a study of cytomegalovirus exposure and HLA in healthy donors. Overall study findings and caveats: Investigators reported some 150 TCR beta chains as tied to cytomegalovirus. The authors later linked a missense DCLRE1C variant to TCR beta V- and J-gene trimming.

60 Vbeta and 13 Jbeta primers were used in PCR. Authors' analysis steps: Counted up in a later analysis, unique TCR beta chains came to approximately 83 million, with around 10 million shared. Sequenced by immunoSEQ multiplex PCR; TCRdb stores in-frame clones only, minus some. V, J and clone size reflect that table, while D and trimming were determined from the DNA. The profile covers 130,000 or so clones, with around four fifths appearing a single time and approximately 2% taken by the ten largest. The J gene is TRBJ1-1, the V gene TRBV5-4, with a weak D call TRBD1 (5 bases). What was sequenced was PBMCs. The TCR sequence derives from a woman between 40 and 50 years old in good health and CMV-seronegative. The DNA for the CDR3 is TGTGCCAGCAGCTCCGGGACTACCATGAACACTGAAGCTTTCTTT. It yields the protein CASSSGTTMNTEAFF.